The entry that follows covers one T cell receptor beta chain sequence. This record belongs to a study of T cell changes during pregnancy in multiple sclerosis. V was pared by 0 bases and J by 2 bases, with 12 bases between. The CDR3 is made up of 16 amino acids. Germline CDR1 reads MGHDK; CDR2 reads SYGVNS. Some clones are missing from TCRdb's copy, which holds only in-frame ones; the method was immunoSEQ multiplex PCR. The repertoire holds just over 35,000 clones, with 93% as singletons. Sequencing was performed on CD4+ T cells from peripheral blood mononuclear cells, taken in the first trimester of pregnancy. The TCR originated in a female donor with multiple sclerosis, enrolled in a pregnancy study. This chain connects TRBV25-1 to TRBJ2-3, with D possibly TRBD2 on 6 matching bases. The CDR3 DNA is TGTGCCAGCAGTGAATATAGGACTACCTCCACAGATACGCAGTATTTT. Protein sequence: CASSEYRTTSTDTQYF.